Following are 30 T cell receptor beta chains from one sample sequenced in a study of technical replicates of blood from four donors. TCRdb's table, derived via immunoSEQ multiplex PCR, lists solely in-frame clones and lacks some. This sample has tens of thousands of clones, with about 96% found just once. The sample consisted of T cells isolated from PBMCs. The source of these receptors is a human donor in good health.

The rearrangement links TRBV7-8 to TRBJ2-5, with 7 bases identical to TRBD1. V gave up 1 base and J gave up 5 bases; unmatched junction bases: 7. This CDR3 spans 15 amino acids. Germline CDR1 and CDR2: SGHVS and FQNEAQ. CDR3 region: CASSLDRGWGETQYF. CDR3 DNA sequence: TGTGCCAGCAGCTTAGACAGGGGTTGGGGGGAGACCCAGTACTTC. The complete variable domain, with remaining parts taken from reference TRBV7-8 and TRBJ2-5, reads GAGVSQSPRYKVAKRGQDVALRCDPISGHVSLFWYQQALGQGPEFLTYFQNEAQLDKSGLPSDRFFAERPEGSVSTLKIQRTQQEDSAVYLCASSLDRGWGETQYFGPGTRLLVL.

The chain uses TRBV27 and TRBJ1-2, with a possible D match to TRBD1 (6 bases). Trimming took 6 bases from V and 4 from J, leaving 18 bases between them. Germline assignment: CDR1 MNHEY and CDR2 SMNVEV (reference sequence). This CDR3 comprises 15 residues. In DNA form, the CDR3 reads TGTGCCAGCAGAGCTGAGGCCAGGGGTGTCTATGGCTACACCTTC. Its translation is CASRAEARGVYGYTF.

J is TRBJ2-1 and V is TRBV4-2; TRBD1 matches at 9 bases. Germline V gene sequence: CDR1 LGHNA, CDR2 YNFKEQ. CDR3 size: 15 residues. The trim removed 3 bases at V and 8 bases at J, leaving 8 bases unmatched. The CDR3 nucleotides are TGTGCCAGCAGCCACCCCGACAGGGGGTCGGATGAGCAGTTCTTC. This sequence encodes CASSHPDRGSDEQFF.

The CDR3 nucleotides are TGTGCCAGCAGTCCCGGGACAGGGTACGACGAGCAGTACTTC. Translating it yields CASSPGTGYDEQYF. The V and J genes are TRBV6-1 and TRBJ2-7, with 9 bases aligning to TRBD1. V shed 5 bases and J 5 bases; nucleotides not matched to a gene: 7. Germline V gene lookup returns CDR1 MNHNS and CDR2 SASEGT. The CDR3 runs 14 residues.

This rearrangement joins TRBV6-6 to TRBJ2-5; maybe TRBD1 (6 bases). The germline gives CDR1 MNHNY, CDR2 SVGAGI (reference sequence). CDR3 length equals 15 residues. V lost 6 bases, J lost 0 bases, and 14 bases lay in between. CDR3 nucleotide sequence: TGTGCCAGCAGCCATGACAGGACCTACCAAGAGACCCAGTACTTC. Translated: CASSHDRTYQETQYF.

This clone has only one observation. V is TRBV30 and J is TRBJ1-6; D not certain. Trimming took off 0 bases at V and 0 bases at J, with 15 bases between the two ends. This CDR3 is built from 18 residues. Germline CDR1 reads GTSNPN; CDR2 reads SVGIG (reference sequence). The CDR3 protein is CAWSVRRQASSYNSPLHF. The CDR3 DNA follows: TGTGCCTGGAGTGTACGCCGACAAGCCAGCTCCTATAATTCACCCCTCCACTTT.

The rearrangement uses TRBV5-1 and TRBJ1-1, with 8 bases aligning to TRBD1. CDR1 SGHRS and CDR2 YFSETQ come from the germline V gene. The CDR3 runs to 17 residues. V gave up 0 bases and J gave up 1 base; unmatched junction bases: 8. The CDR3 sequence: CASSLVYQGAANTEAFF. The CDR3 DNA is TGCGCCAGCAGCTTGGTGTATCAGGGGGCGGCGAACACTGAAGCTTTCTTT.

The chain links TRBV28 to TRBJ1-2; D unresolved. The CDR3 sequence is 13 residues long. Per germline, CDR1 MDHEN and CDR2 SYDVKM. The germline V and J ends were trimmed by 3 bases and 6 bases, with 11 bases remaining between them. The CDR3 DNA reads TGTGCCAGCAGTTTCCGGGTTCAGAATGGCTACACCTTC. Its protein product is CASSFRVQNGYTF.

The rearrangement uses TRBV18 and TRBJ2-7; 9 bases line up with TRBD1. Germline V gives CDR1 KGHSH, CDR2 LQKENI. Trimming at V came to 3 bases and at J to 4 bases, leaving 4 bases not matched to a gene. This CDR3 has 14 amino acids. The CDR3 loop reads CASSPGTGFYEQYF. The CDR3 DNA reads TGTGCCAGCTCACCCGGGACAGGGTTTTACGAGCAGTACTTC.

The chain employs TRBV4-2 and TRBJ1-4; D may be TRBD1 (6 bases). In germline, CDR1 is LGHNA, CDR2 YNFKEQ. This CDR3 is built from 18 residues. The ends were cut back, 3 bases at V and 1 base at J, with 18 bases in the middle. CDR3 sequence reads: CASSQRGGVLGTNEKLFF. The CDR3 DNA sequence: TGTGCCAGCAGCCAGAGAGGGGGTGTCCTGGGAACTAATGAAAAACTGTTTTTT.

CDR3 residues: CAWSPGNNSPLHF. The DNA of the CDR3 is TGTGCCTGGAGTCCCGGGAACAATTCACCCCTCCACTTT. This chain joins TRBV30 and TRBJ1-6; D gene ambiguous. The CDR3 spans 13 residues. Germline V gene data show CDR1 as GTSNPN and CDR2 as SVGIG (reference sequence). Trimming took off 2 bases at V and 7 bases at J, with 9 bases between the two ends.

The V and J genes are TRBV11-3 and TRBJ2-5; D unresolved. Trimming took 2 bases from V and 5 from J, leaving 12 bases between them. Germline assignment: CDR1 SGHNT and CDR2 YENEEA. The CDR3 is 14 residues long. The CDR3 bases are TGTGCCAGCAGCTTAAGAGAAAATCTCGAGACCCAGTACTTC. It yields the protein CASSLRENLETQYF.

The rearrangement joins TRBV4-2 to TRBJ2-3, with D perhaps TRBD2 (5 bases). The CDR3 has 17 residues. Looked up from germline, CDR1 is LGHNA and CDR2 is YNFKEQ. Trimming cost V 1 base and J 2 bases, with 16 bases left between them. CDR3 protein: CASSQGGFLRPTDTQYF. CDR3 DNA: TGTGCCAGCAGCCAAGGAGGGTTTCTGCGGCCCACAGATACGCAGTATTTT.

The chain recombines TRBV18 with TRBJ2-7; no clear D. With 0 bases removed from V and 5 bases from J, the gap between germline ends came to 14 bases. Germline lookup yields CDR1 KGHSH and CDR2 LQKENI. CDR3 length: 15 amino acids. CDR3 nucleotides: TGTGCCAGCTCACCACCCAGCGTTCCCTGGGACGAGCAGTACTTC. Protein sequence: CASSPPSVPWDEQYF.

The J gene is TRBJ1-1, the V gene TRBV5-1; 10 bases agree with TRBD1. Trimming took 2 bases from V and 1 from J; bases not matched to a gene: 5. This CDR3 has 16 residues. CDR1 is SGHRS, CDR2 YFSETQ, per germline. The CDR3 region is CASSLLGTGENTEAFF. CDR3 in DNA: TGCGCCAGCAGCTTACTCGGGACAGGGGAGAACACTGAAGCTTTCTTT. Complete variable domain (other parts from reference TRBV5-1 and TRBJ1-1): KAGVTQTPRYLIKTRGQQVTLSCSPISGHRSVSWYQQTPGQGLQFLFEYFSETQRNKGNFPGRFSGRQFSNSRSEMNVSTLELGDSALYLCASSLLGTGENTEAFFGQGTRLTVV.

The V gene is TRBV6-1, the J gene TRBJ2-1; a possible D gene is TRBD1 (6 bases). The V gene lost 6 bases and the J gene lost 7 bases, with 13 bases spanning the gap. Germline CDR1 is MNHNS and CDR2 is SASEGT. This CDR3 has 13 residues. The DNA of the CDR3 is TGTGCCAGCAGAAGTCCTACAGGGAATGAGCAGTTCTTC. Translation: CASRSPTGNEQFF.

The chain joins TRBV5-1 to TRBJ2-7; D is possibly TRBD1 (5 bases). Germline V gene data show CDR1 as SGHRS and CDR2 as YFSETQ. The length of the CDR3 is 13 residues. The ends were cut back, 2 bases at V and 5 bases at J, with 11 bases in the middle. The CDR3 DNA reads TGCGCCAGCAGCTTCAGGGATTTCGACGAGCAGTACTTC. It yields the protein CASSFRDFDEQYF.

Comment on this clone: An end of the junction does not agree with germline; a read error may underlie this. This chain uses TRBV7-7 with TRBJ1-1; D is undetermined. Germline CDR1 SSHAT, CDR2 FNYEAQ (reference sequence). The CDR3 has 14 amino acids. The CDR3 bases are TGTGCTAGCAGCTTAAACCCCGGGGACACTGAAGCTTTCTTT. It yields the protein CASSLNPGDTEAFF.

The CDR3 region is CASSVGGGTEQFF. CDR3 in DNA: TGTGCCAGCAGCGTTGGCGGTGGCACGGAGCAGTTCTTC. The V gene is TRBV9, the J gene TRBJ2-1; D ambiguous. The CDR3 contains 13 residues. The V gene's germline CDR1 is SGDLS and CDR2 YYNGEE. Trimming took off 2 bases at V and 10 bases at J, with 13 bases between the two ends.

V and J are TRBV6-5 and TRBJ2-7; D perhaps matches TRBD1 (7 bases). Looked up from germline, CDR1 is MNHEY and CDR2 is SVGAGI. CDR3 length equals 12 residues. V lost 4 bases to trimming and J lost 4 bases, with 8 bases between them. The CDR3 DNA sequence: TGTGCCAGCAGTTCAGGGGGGTACGAGCAGTACTTC. This codes for CASSSGGYEQYF.

The V gene is TRBV18, the J gene TRBJ1-1; 9 nucleotides line up with TRBD1. The junction had 8 bases not matched to a gene; V was cut back by 5 bases and J by 1 base. The CDR3 sequence is 16 residues long. Germline lookup yields CDR1 KGHSH and CDR2 LQKENI. The CDR3 is CASSSQQGARNTEAFF. For the CDR3, the DNA is TGTGCCAGCTCATCTCAACAGGGGGCGAGGAACACTGAAGCTTTCTTT.

V and J are TRBV7-8 and TRBJ2-1; TRBD2 matches at 9 bases. The trim removed 4 bases at V and 2 bases at J, leaving 6 bases unmatched. Germline CDR1 is SGHVS and CDR2 is FQNEAQ. The CDR3 extends over 16 amino acids. CDR3 nucleotide sequence: TGTGCCAGCAGCTCTACCCGACTAGCGGCCTACAATGAGCAGTTCTTC. This codes for CASSSTRLAAYNEQFF. Full variable domain (outside the CDR3, taken from reference TRBV7-8 and TRBJ2-1): GAGVSQSPRYKVAKRGQDVALRCDPISGHVSLFWYQQALGQGPEFLTYFQNEAQLDKSGLPSDRFFAERPEGSVSTLKIQRTQQEDSAVYLCASSSTRLAAYNEQFFGPGTRLTVL.

This chain links TRBV5-4 with TRBJ2-2, with a possible D match to TRBD1 (5 bases). The CDR3 extends over 15 amino acids. Germline V lookup: CDR1 SGHNT, CDR2 YYREEE (reference sequence). V gave up 2 bases and J gave up 4 bases, with 12 bases separating them. The CDR3 here is CASSFRVSATGELFF. CDR3 DNA: TGTGCCAGCAGCTTCAGGGTTTCGGCCACCGGGGAGCTGTTTTTT.

The genes are TRBV4-1 and TRBJ2-3; 10 bases align to TRBD2. Germline V lookup: CDR1 MGHRA, CDR2 YSYEKL. V was clipped by 3 bases and J by 6 bases; unmatched bases: 12. The CDR3 extends over 17 amino acids. The CDR3 DNA is TGCGCCAGCAGCCAGCCAACTAGCGGGGAGGTGTCGGATACGCAGTATTTT. It is translated as CASSQPTSGEVSDTQYF.

V and J are TRBV6-5 and TRBJ2-6, with 8 bases aligning to TRBD2. Germline V gene lookup returns CDR1 MNHEY and CDR2 SVGAGI. The CDR3 contains 16 residues. Trimming took 2 bases from V and 1 from J; bases not matched to a gene: 1. The CDR3 here is CASSYPGGSGANVLTF. Here the CDR3 DNA reads TGTGCCAGCAGTTACCCGGGGGGGTCTGGGGCCAACGTCCTGACTTTC.

V and J are TRBV10-3 and TRBJ1-6; 8 bases line up with TRBD1. Germline CDR1 ENHRY, CDR2 SYGVKD. This CDR3 region has 17 residues. With 6 bases clipped from V and 7 bases from J, the junction kept 14 bases outside the gene matches. Here the CDR3 reads CAIRGEQGASENSPLHF. In nucleotides, the CDR3 is TGTGCCATCAGAGGAGAGCAGGGGGCGTCAGAAAATTCACCCCTCCACTTT.

In its sample, this clone was seen once. The chain is built from TRBV6-5 and TRBJ2-7; D might be TRBD2 (6 bases). The CDR3 is made up of 14 amino acids. Between the trimmed V and J ends, which lost 0 bases and 2 bases, there was a span of 8 bases. Germline V lookup: CDR1 MNHEY, CDR2 SVGAGI. The CDR3 sequence: CASSYSGLPYEQYF. CDR3 in DNA: TGTGCCAGCAGTTACTCGGGACTCCCCTACGAGCAGTACTTC.

V gene TRBV5-4 combines with J gene TRBJ2-7, with 13 bases lining up with TRBD2. Germline assignment: CDR1 SGHNT and CDR2 YYREEE (reference sequence). The CDR3 spans 18 residues. V dropped 7 bases and J dropped 5; count of bases not matched to a gene: 18. The CDR3 bases are TGTGCCAGCGGCGATCCGGGACTAGCGGGGCTCGGTCGACACGAGCAGTACTTC. Amino acid sequence: CASGDPGLAGLGRHEQYF.

The chain couples TRBV18 to TRBJ2-1, with 12 bases that match TRBD2. V shed 3 bases, J shed 5 bases, and the junction held 5 bases outside the gene matches. From germline, CDR1 is KGHSH and CDR2 LQKENI. The CDR3 runs to 16 residues. The CDR3 DNA is TGTGCCAGCTCACCGAGGACTAGCGGGAATGACAATGAGCAGTTCTTC. This encodes CASSPRTSGNDNEQFF.

The CDR3 nucleotides read TGTGCCAGCACATTGGGTGGGAGGGCCGCAGATACGCAGTATTTT. The encoded protein is CASTLGGRAADTQYF. The chain carries TRBV2 and TRBJ2-3, with 7 bases aligning to TRBD2. J gave up 4 bases and V 7 bases, and 11 bases lay outside the gene matches. The length of the CDR3 is 15 residues. Germline V lookup: CDR1 SNHLY, CDR2 FYNNEI.